These 7 T cell receptor beta chains share one sample of origin, sequenced in a study of OX40 agonist ivuxolimab in advanced cancers. Repertoires were generated with immunoSEQ multiplex PCR, while TCRdb's copy carries only in-frame clones and drops some. The data show fewer than 12,000 clones, roughly 78% seen once. The source was CD4+ or CD8+ T cells sorted from blood, collected in a trial of the OX40 agonist ivuxolimab. These receptors were collected from an adult with an advanced solid tumor such as melanoma, head and neck, liver or kidney cancer.

The chain employs TRBV5-1 and TRBJ2-5; tentative D call: TRBD2 (7 bases). The tail of the sequence fits TRBJ2-7 better, so the J call may be wrong. Germline loops: CDR1 SGHRS, CDR2 YFSETQ. CDR3 size: 16 residues. In DNA, the CDR3 is TGCGCCAGCAGCTTGGGGCAGGGGAGGGTCTCCTACGAGCAGTACTTC. Translation gives CASSLGQGRVSYEQYF.

By share, this clone ranks as medium-sized (0.01 to 0.1%). The V gene is TRBV7-9, the J gene TRBJ1-6, with TRBD1 matching 7 bases. V was clipped by 4 bases and J by 10 bases; unmatched bases: 16. The germline V gene has CDR1 SEHNR and CDR2 FQNEAQ (reference sequence). There are 17 residues in the CDR3. CDR3 nucleotides: TGTGCCAGCAGCTCCCATGACGAAGAGGGGGCGGGCTCACCCCTCCACTTT. It yields the protein CASSSHDEEGAGSPLHF.

V gene TRBV2 combines with J gene TRBJ1-4, with TRBD1 identical over 7 bases. This CDR3 comprises 14 residues. Looked up from germline, CDR1 is SNHLY and CDR2 is FYNNEI. V was pared by 8 bases and J by 6 bases, with 9 bases of the junction left unmatched. As DNA, the CDR3 is TGTGCCAGCCTTGAGGGGGCTAATTATGAAAAACTGTTTTTT. The encoded protein is CASLEGANYEKLFF.

V usage is TRBV7-9 and J usage is TRBJ2-1; 10 bases map to TRBD2. V shed 4 bases, J shed 9 bases, and the junction held 9 bases outside the gene matches. CDR3 length: 15 amino acids. Germline V gene lookup returns CDR1 SEHNR and CDR2 FQNEAQ (reference sequence). CDR3 sequence reads: CASSSAAGGPFEQFF. CDR3 nucleotide sequence: TGTGCCAGCAGCTCGGCAGCGGGAGGGCCGTTTGAGCAGTTCTTC.

This clone came up a few times. The chain combines TRBV2 with TRBJ2-2; D ambiguous. The CDR3 runs to 14 residues. V was trimmed by 11 bases and J by 0 bases, leaving 13 bases between them. Germline CDR1 and CDR2: SNHLY and FYNNEI. In nucleotides, the CDR3 is TGTGCCCTACTTAGTCCCTCGAACACCGGGGAGCTGTTTTTT. Translated: CALLSPSNTGELFF.

This clone was counted only a few times. The chain links TRBV6-5 to TRBJ2-1, with 12 positions matching TRBD2. Germline CDR1 and CDR2: MNHEY and SVGAGI. Trimming at V came to 5 bases and at J to 7 bases, leaving 3 bases not matched to a gene. The CDR3 is 14 residues long. This CDR3 is CASSVGTSGNEQFF. The DNA for the CDR3 is TGTGCCAGCAGTGTTGGGACTAGCGGGAATGAGCAGTTCTTC.

The chain carries TRBV11-1 and TRBJ1-2; TRBD1 is a possible D gene (6 bases). V shed 2 bases and J shed 5 bases, with 9 bases lying between them. This CDR3 has 13 residues. The germline V gene has CDR1 SGHAT and CDR2 FQDESV (reference sequence). The CDR3 nucleotides are TGTGCCAGCAGCTTAAACACAGGGTATGGCTACACCTTC. This sequence encodes CASSLNTGYGYTF.